This T cell receptor beta chain was recorded in a study of T cell responses to AZD1222 COVID-19 vaccine. Broader study findings: Spike-specific TCR breadth and depth grew following two AZD1222 doses. At baseline, seropositivity was found in only a handful of AZD1222 recipients.

The length of the CDR3 is 14 residues. V was trimmed by 4 bases and J by 5 bases, leaving 15 bases between them. The germline gives CDR1 MGHRA, CDR2 YSYEKL. With respect to this clone: Its antigen is not identified.

Profiling relied on immunoSEQ multiplex PCR, and the TCRdb table lists in-frame clones only, not all of them. The data show about 96,000 clones, around 89% seen once. The sample in question was peripheral blood, obtained on day 0 of AZD1222 vaccination. The clonotype originates from an adult in good health. The rearrangement uses TRBV4-1 and TRBJ2-7; D uncertain. CDR3 DNA sequence: TGCGCCAGCAGCCTAAAGATGGGTTACGACGAGCAGTACTTC. Residues: CASSLKMGYDEQYF.